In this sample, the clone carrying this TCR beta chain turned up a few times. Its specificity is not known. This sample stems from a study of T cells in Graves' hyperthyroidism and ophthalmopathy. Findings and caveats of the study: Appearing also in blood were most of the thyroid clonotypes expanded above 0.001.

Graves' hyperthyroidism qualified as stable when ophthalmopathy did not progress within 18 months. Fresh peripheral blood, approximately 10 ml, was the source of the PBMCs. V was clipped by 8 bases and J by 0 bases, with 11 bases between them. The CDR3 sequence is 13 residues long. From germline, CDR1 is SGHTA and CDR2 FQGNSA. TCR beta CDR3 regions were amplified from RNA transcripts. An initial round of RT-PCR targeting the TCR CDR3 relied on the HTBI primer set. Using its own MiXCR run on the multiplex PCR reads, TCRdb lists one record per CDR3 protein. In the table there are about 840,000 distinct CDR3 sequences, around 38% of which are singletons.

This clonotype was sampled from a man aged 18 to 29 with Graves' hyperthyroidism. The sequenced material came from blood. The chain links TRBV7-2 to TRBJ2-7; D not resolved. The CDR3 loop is CASSSWDSYEQYF. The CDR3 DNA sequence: TGTGCCAGCTCTTCTTGGGACTCCTACGAGCAGTACTTC.